This T cell receptor (beta chain) was profiled in a study of T cells after somatic rescue of genetic block (dated by TCRdb to about 2020). Regarding the study in general: The study assessed how robust, over the long term, a T-cell system was when the system had developed through somatic rescue of a genetic block in T-cell development.

In regard to this clone: The antigen it recognizes is unknown. No clone much larger than this one lies a single base away; base qualities are absent.

As encoded in the germline V gene, CDR1 is MDHEN while CDR2 is SYDVKM. The CDR3 runs 12 residues from the cysteine to the phenylalanine. Just CDR3 DNA is preserved here, 36 bases in frame from base 1. The germline V and J ends show losses of 7 bases and 4 bases respectively, and no gene match explains 3 bases of the junction. Libraries were made using the immunoSEQ multiplex PCR assay. TCRdb limited this immuneACCESS table to in-frame rearrangements with V and J called. A share of clones is missing; checked studies link under half to unresolved V genes, and the rest is unexplained. Recorded for this sample are 11,000 to 15,000 clones; around three quarters of them occurred a single time. The ten largest make up roughly 20% of the sample.

Sequencing was carried out using peripheral blood mononuclear cells (PBMCs). This chain joins TRBV28 to TRBJ2-7, with 8 bases aligning to TRBD1. The sequence was obtained from a boy between 5 and 17 years old. The DNA sequence is TGTGCCAGCAAGGACAGGGCTTACGAGCAGTACTTC. Translated, this is CASKDRAYEQYF. Reference TRBV28 and TRBJ2-7 genes cover what lies past the CDR3, so the full variable domain is DVKVTQSSRYLVKRTGEKVFLECVQDMDHENMFWYRQDPGLGLRLIYFSYDVKMKEKGDIPEGYSVSREKKERFSLILESASTNQTSMYLCASKDRAYEQYFGPGTRLTVT.